A single sample gave rise to the 32 T cell receptor beta chains below, sequenced in a study of blood T cell repertoires in COVID-19. Some clones are missing from TCRdb's copy, which holds only in-frame ones; the method was immunoSEQ multiplex PCR. The table has about 190,000 clones, roughly 86% seen once. The sequencing input was peripheral blood. All receptors come from a man aged 35-49 years with active or convalescent COVID-19.

J is TRBJ2-5 and V is TRBV19; D is perhaps TRBD1 (6 bases). The germline V gene encodes CDR1 LNHDA and CDR2 SQIVND (reference sequence). V was pared by 7 bases and J by 3 bases, with 12 bases between. This CDR3 region has 13 residues. The CDR3, as DNA: TGTGCCAGTACCGGACAGAGAGAAGAGACCCAGTACTTC. Protein sequence: CASTGQREETQYF.

The chain is built from TRBV19 and TRBJ2-3; D is ambiguous. Germline V gives CDR1 LNHDA, CDR2 SQIVND (reference sequence). The CDR3 extends over 12 amino acids. The V and J ends lost 4 bases and 7 bases respectively, with 9 bases between them. CDR3 DNA: TGTGCCAGTAGTAGCCAGGCGAATACGCAGTATTTT. It translates to CASSSQANTQYF.

The rearrangement uses TRBV6-1 and TRBJ1-2; the D is unclear. The CDR3 has 15 amino acids. CDR1 and CDR2 (germline): MNHNS, SASEGT. V was clipped by 0 bases and J by 3 bases, with 11 bases between them. The CDR3 DNA is TGTGCCAGCAGTGAAGCGCGTCAGGTCTACTATGGCTACACCTTC. Translated, it gives CASSEARQVYYGYTF.

This clone is a singleton in its sample. The chain recombines TRBV19 with TRBJ1-4; TRBD1 agrees at 7 bases. Germline CDR1 is LNHDA and CDR2 is SQIVND (reference sequence). This CDR3 is 12 amino acids long. The V gene end was trimmed by 5 bases and the J gene end by 8 bases; junction bases not matched to a gene: 2. The CDR3 sequence: CASSSDREKLFF. CDR3 bases: TGTGCCAGTAGTTCGGACAGGGAAAAACTGTTTTTT.

This clone showed up just once. The chain has TRBV5-4 and TRBJ2-1; D unclear. The CDR3 is made up of 14 amino acids. Germline CDR1 reads SGHNT; CDR2 reads YYREEE (reference sequence). The V gene lost 1 base and the J gene lost 4 bases, with 9 bases spanning the gap. This chain's CDR3 is CASSLSAAYNEQFF. The CDR3 DNA reads as TGTGCCAGCAGCTTGAGTGCGGCTTACAATGAGCAGTTCTTC.

V usage is TRBV4-1 and J usage is TRBJ2-7, with D tentatively TRBD1 (5 bases). Deletions cut 2 bases from V and 3 bases from J, with 11 bases between. This CDR3 region has 14 residues. Germline values: CDR1 MGHRA, CDR2 YSYEKL. CDR3: CASSQRLDSYEQYF. DNA for the CDR3: TGCGCCAGCAGCCAACGCCTAGACAGCTACGAGCAGTACTTC.

This chain joins TRBV28 and TRBJ1-1; D unresolved. The CDR3 loop spans 11 amino acids. V was shortened by 4 bases and J by 11 bases, with 11 bases between the two germline ends. Germline CDR1 is MDHEN and CDR2 is SYDVKM. This CDR3 reads CASSSLVGAFF. The CDR3 nucleotides are TGTGCCAGCAGTTCACTAGTGGGGGCTTTCTTT.

This chain joins TRBV19 and TRBJ1-3; 7 positions match TRBD1. The V segment lost 7 bases and the J segment 0 bases; nucleotides outside the gene matches: 6. Germline-derived CDR1 and CDR2 are LNHDA and SQIVND (reference sequence). The CDR3 is 15 residues long. The CDR3 nucleotides are TGTGCCAGTATCCCAGCAGGGGGCTCTGGAAACACCATATATTTT. This encodes CASIPAGGSGNTIYF.

This chain joins TRBV11-1 and TRBJ1-3; 7 bases are a match to TRBD1. The V gene's germline CDR1 is SGHAT and CDR2 FQDESV (reference sequence). Losses at the gene ends were 3 bases for V and 2 bases for J; bases not matched to a gene: 4. CDR3 length: 15 residues. The CDR3 nucleotides are TGTGCCAGCAGCTTGCCCGGGACAGCTGGAAACACCATATATTTT. It is translated as CASSLPGTAGNTIYF.

The V and J genes are TRBV25-1 and TRBJ1-6; D uncertain. The CDR3 has 15 amino acids. Trimming cost V 3 bases and J 5 bases, with 11 bases left between them. The germline CDR1 and CDR2 sequences are MGHDK and SYGVNS. CDR3 sequence reads: CASSESSRNNSPLHF. The CDR3 nucleotides are TGTGCCAGCAGTGAGTCCAGCAGGAATAATTCACCCCTCCACTTT.

V gene TRBV27 combines with J gene TRBJ2-1; D might be TRBD2 (6 bases). CDR1 and CDR2 from the germline V gene are MNHEY and SMNVEV (reference sequence). The length of the CDR3 is 14 residues. V lost 5 bases and J lost 4, with 12 bases in between. The CDR3 loop is CASSPSAIYNEQFF. The CDR3 region has the DNA TGTGCCAGCAGTCCTAGCGCTATTTACAATGAGCAGTTCTTC.

The V call is TRBV10-2, the J call TRBJ1-5; TRBD1 matches 7 bases. V lost 8 bases to trimming and J lost 3 bases; unmatched junction nucleotides: 4. The V gene's germline CDR1 is WSHSY and CDR2 SAAADI. There are 13 residues in the CDR3. The CDR3 is CASGGQLNQPQHF. CDR3 nucleotide sequence: TGCGCCAGCGGGGGACAGCTCAATCAGCCCCAGCATTTT.

This chain connects TRBV30 to TRBJ1-6; maybe TRBD1 (5 bases). Trimming took off 1 base at V and 10 bases at J, with 20 bases between the two ends. This CDR3 is built from 16 residues. Germline assignment: CDR1 GTSNPN and CDR2 SVGIG (reference sequence). The CDR3 coding sequence is TGTGCCTGGAGTGGAGGTCGGGGGAAAGGGAGGTCACCCCTCCACTTT. Its protein product is CAWSGGRGKGRSPLHF. Using reference TRBV30 and TRBJ1-6 for the parts outside the CDR3, the full variable domain is SQTIHQWPATLVQPVGSPLSLECTVEGTSNPNLYWYRQAAGRGLQLLFYSVGIGQISSEVPQNLSASRPQDRQFILSSKKLLLSDSGFYLCAWSGGRGKGRSPLHFGNGTRLTVT.

This clone was seen only once. The chain has TRBV30 and TRBJ1-1, with 8 bases identical to TRBD1. Germline lookup yields CDR1 GTSNPN and CDR2 SVGIG (reference sequence). The CDR3 sequence is 14 residues long. Trimming at V came to 2 bases and at J to 10 bases, leaving 12 bases not matched to a gene. The CDR3, as DNA: TGTGCCTGGAGTCCGCTCGGACAGGGTAAGGTAGCTTTCTTT. Its protein product is CAWSPLGQGKVAFF.

This rearrangement joins TRBV6-5 to TRBJ1-1, with TRBD1 as a possible D gene (5 bases). CDR3 length: 15 amino acids. With 5 bases removed from V and 1 base from J, the gap between germline ends came to 14 bases. The germline gives CDR1 MNHEY, CDR2 SVGAGI. In DNA, the CDR3 is TGTGCCAGCAGTCAGGGATTGAGGCGGAACACTGAAGCTTTCTTT. The encoded protein is CASSQGLRRNTEAFF.

The chain recombines TRBV5-1 with TRBJ2-7; maybe TRBD2 (5 bases). V was trimmed by 0 bases and J by 4 bases, leaving 8 bases between them. CDR3 length: 13 amino acids. Germline V gene sequence: CDR1 SGHRS, CDR2 YFSETQ. The CDR3 DNA reads as TGCGCCAGCAGCTTGGGGGAGAAGTACGAGCAGTACTTC. It yields the protein CASSLGEKYEQYF.

The V call is TRBV11-2, the J call TRBJ2-3; 7 nucleotides line up with TRBD2. Germline CDR1 is SGHAT and CDR2 is FQNNGV. This CDR3 spans 15 amino acids. Unmatched junction bases numbered 4, after V lost 4 bases and J lost 0 bases. The CDR3 is CASSSRGSSTDTQYF. The DNA for the CDR3 is TGTGCCAGCAGCTCGCGGGGGTCTAGCACAGATACGCAGTATTTT.

A single count supports this clone. CDR3 DNA: TGTGCCAGTAGCCCTACCTCTGGGGCCAACGTCCTGACTTTC. The encoded protein is CASSPTSGANVLTF. The V call is TRBV19, the J call TRBJ2-6; D gene uncertain. The CDR3 is made up of 14 amino acids. The V gene lost 6 bases and the J gene lost 0 bases, with 6 bases spanning the gap. From germline, CDR1 is LNHDA and CDR2 SQIVND (reference sequence).

This chain uses TRBV2 with TRBJ1-2; D perhaps matches TRBD1 (6 bases). V was clipped by 4 bases and J by 2 bases, with 11 bases between them. The CDR3 contains 14 residues. CDR1 and CDR2 (germline): SNHLY, FYNNEI. The DNA for the CDR3 is TGTGCCAGCAGTGGGGCTCAGGGGAACTATGGCTACACCTTC. Its protein is CASSGAQGNYGYTF.

V is TRBV21-1 and J is TRBJ1-1; TRBD1, as called in the table, went unchecked against the DNA. TRBV21-1 is a pseudogene. The CDR3 consists of 14 residues. The CDR3 sequence: CASSTDRKNTEAFF. CDR3 DNA: TGTGCCAGCAGCACAGACAGAAAGAACACTGAAGCTTTCTTT.

V gene TRBV10-2 combines with J gene TRBJ1-3, with D hard to call. Germline values: CDR1 WSHSY, CDR2 SAAADI. V lost 4 bases, J lost 0 bases, and 13 bases lay in between. The CDR3 runs 16 residues. CDR3 in amino acids: CASSVGPGLSGNTIYF. The CDR3 DNA is TGCGCCAGCAGTGTTGGGCCAGGACTCTCTGGAAACACCATATATTTT.

The chain is built from TRBV4-2 and TRBJ2-3; 11 bases agree with TRBD2. The CDR3 has 17 amino acids. From germline, CDR1 is LGHNA and CDR2 YNFKEQ. The V segment lost 4 bases and the J segment 7 bases; nucleotides outside the gene matches: 13. CDR3: CASSRPQASGGINTQYF. CDR3 sequence (DNA): TGTGCCAGCAGCCGTCCACAGGCTAGCGGGGGGATAAATACGCAGTATTTT.

V usage is TRBV7-2 and J usage is TRBJ2-2, with 8 bases identical to TRBD1. CDR1 is SGHTA and CDR2 is FQGNSA in the germline V gene. The CDR3 extends over 16 amino acids. Unmatched junction bases numbered 9, after V lost 4 bases and J lost 5 bases. The CDR3 region is CASSSDRVGLTGELFF. CDR3 in DNA: TGTGCCAGCAGCTCGGACAGGGTAGGGTTGACCGGGGAGCTGTTTTTT.

This rearrangement joins TRBV28 to TRBJ2-5; 8 bases are a match to TRBD2. Trimming took 2 bases from V and 5 from J; bases not matched to a gene: 7. Germline V gives CDR1 MDHEN, CDR2 SYDVKM. The CDR3 covers 15 residues. The CDR3 DNA sequence: TGTGCCAGCAGTTTACCGGCGGGGGGTCAGGAGACCCAGTACTTC. This sequence encodes CASSLPAGGQETQYF.

The rearrangement joins TRBV28 to TRBJ2-3, with a tentative D call TRBD1 (6 bases). The CDR3 has 17 residues. V was cut by 4 bases and J by 2 bases, with 19 bases left in between. Per germline, CDR1 MDHEN and CDR2 SYDVKM. CDR3 DNA: TGTGCCAGCAGTTCACCGACCAGGGGATACTACACAGATACGCAGTATTTT. Translation gives CASSSPTRGYYTDTQYF.

The chain joins TRBV12-3 or TRBV12-4 to TRBJ2-1; 7 bases match TRBD1. Unmatched junction bases numbered 3, after V lost 4 bases and J lost 9 bases. CDR3 length equals 12 residues. CDR3 bases: TGTGCCAGCAGTTCGACAGGGTTTGAGCAGTTCTTC. Protein: CASSSTGFEQFF.

The chain couples TRBV5-1 to TRBJ2-5; D ambiguous. Trimming removed 5 bases at V and 2 bases at J, with 7 bases between. Germline V CDR1 and CDR2: SGHRS, YFSETQ. CDR3 length: 12 amino acids. CDR3 sequence: CASRLSQETQYF. In DNA, the CDR3 is TGCGCCAGCAGATTGTCTCAAGAGACCCAGTACTTC. The variable domain in full, completed from reference TRBV5-1 and TRBJ2-5, reads KAGVTQTPRYLIKTRGQQVTLSCSPISGHRSVSWYQQTPGQGLQFLFEYFSETQRNKGNFPGRFSGRQFSNSRSEMNVSTLELGDSALYLCASRLSQETQYFGPGTRLLVL.

J is TRBJ2-5 and V is TRBV28; D is possibly TRBD1 (6 bases). Trimming stripped 8 bases from V and 2 bases from J, with 15 bases between. There are 14 residues in the CDR3. In germline, CDR1 is MDHEN, CDR2 SYDVKM. The CDR3 reads CASRRGQTQETQYF. The CDR3 DNA sequence: TGTGCCAGCCGCCGGGGACAAACTCAAGAGACCCAGTACTTC.

This chain joins TRBV7-2 and TRBJ2-7; D possibly corresponds to TRBD1 (6 bases). Trimming pared 4 bases from V and 5 bases from J, leaving 12 bases between. The CDR3 extends over 13 amino acids. Germline V lookup: CDR1 SGHTA, CDR2 FQGNSA. The CDR3: CASSSGHSNEQYF. CDR3 nucleotides: TGTGCCAGCAGCTCGGGACATTCGAACGAGCAGTACTTC.

The sample holds a few counts of this clone. The chain carries TRBV14 and TRBJ1-6; TRBD1 aligns across 9 bases. Germline V gene sequence: CDR1 SGHDN, CDR2 FVKESK. J lost 7 bases, V lost 0 bases, and 4 bases had no gene match. This CDR3 is built from 16 residues. Here the CDR3 DNA reads TGTGCCAGCAGCCAAGATTTGGGACAGGGAAATTCACCCCTCCACTTT. This encodes CASSQDLGQGNSPLHF.

The rearrangement uses TRBV6-2 or TRBV6-3 and TRBJ2-3; 7 bases map to TRBD2. Germline values: CDR1 MNHEY, CDR2 SVGEGT. This CDR3 is 14 amino acids long. V was clipped by 6 bases and J by 0 bases; unmatched bases: 3. CDR3 nucleotides: TGTGCCAGCAGCCGACTAGCTAGCACAGATACGCAGTATTTT. It codes for CASSRLASTDTQYF.

The V and J genes are TRBV7-2 and TRBJ2-3, with unresolved D. The CDR3 has 16 residues. Trimming removed 5 bases from V and 1 base from J, with 16 bases in between. Germline V gene sequence: CDR1 SGHTA, CDR2 FQGNSA. CDR3 DNA sequence: TGTGCCAGCAGCCACACCCTTAGTGCGGGCACAGATACGCAGTATTTT. This encodes CASSHTLSAGTDTQYF.